These T cell receptor beta chains were read from a single sample in a study of shared clonotypes between healthy human individuals. Clones were sequenced by immunoSEQ multiplex PCR, and TCRdb holds only the in-frame ones, with some missing. Counted here are around 1,100,000 clones, around three quarters occurring once; the ten biggest clones make up 0.85% to 1%. What was sequenced was memory CD4+ T cells from PBMCs. These receptors were obtained from a man younger than 30 in good health. Some clones in this sample may be carry-over from other donors' samples. Both conserved end residues are part of each CDR3. D genes are given only for firm matches. Clone size is given for some rows only: seen once, a few or many times, or a class if the clone is expanded.

clone_size	v_call	j_call	d_call	cdr3_aa	cdr3_nt
.	TRBV15	TRBJ1-2	TRBD1	CATSRAEEKGQGGRYTF	TGTGCCACCAGCAGAGCCGAAGAAAAGGGACAGGGAGGGAGGTACACCTTC
.	TRBV7-8	TRBJ2-1	.	CASSLARGRVQFF	TGTGCCAGCAGCTTAGCGAGGGGGAGGGTGCAGTTCTTC
.	TRBV19	TRBJ1-2	TRBD1	CASRTHRGGYGYTF	TGTGCCAGTAGAACACACAGGGGAGGCTATGGCTACACCTTC
.	TRBV28	TRBJ1-3	.	CASSPSGRGNTIYF	TGTGCCAGCAGTCCCTCGGGGAGGGGAAACACCATATATTTT
.	TRBV29-1	TRBJ1-6	TRBD1	CSVAEDRIGSPLHF	TGCAGCGTGGCTGAGGACAGGATCGGTTCACCCCTCCACTTT
.	TRBV19	TRBJ2-7	TRBD2	CASSSGTTPSYEQYF	TGTGCCAGTAGTTCCGGGACTACTCCCTCCTACGAGCAGTACTTC
few	TRBV9	TRBJ2-5	.	CASSDALRFEETQYF	TGTGCCAGCAGCGATGCCTTGAGATTCGAGGAGACCCAGTACTTC
.	TRBV18	TRBJ2-4	TRBD1	CASSPSQGANIQYF	TGTGCCAGCTCACCCTCACAGGGGGCGAACATTCAGTACTTC
.	TRBV28	TRBJ1-1	.	CASTSPYVEASF	TGTGCCAGCACCAGTCCATACGTGGAAGCTTCCTTT
.	TRBV11-3	TRBJ2-3	TRBD1	CASSLHRGIDTQYF	TGTGCCAGCAGCTTACACAGGGGCATTGATACGCAGTATTTT
.	TRBV5-1	TRBJ1-5	.	CASSSDGSNQPQHF	TGCGCCAGCAGCTCGGACGGTAGCAATCAGCCCCAGCATTTT
once	TRBV6-1	TRBJ1-2	.	CASRTRDGNNYGYTF	TGTGCCAGCAGAACCCGGGACGGGAACAACTATGGCTACACCTTC
.	TRBV11-3	TRBJ2-1	.	CASSLPVRGNEQFF	TGTGCCAGCAGCCTCCCCGTTCGGGGGAATGAGCAGTTCTTC
.	TRBV4-1	TRBJ2-5	.	CASSQGLTGVGETQYF	TGCGCCAGCAGCCAAGGTCTCACGGGAGTCGGGGAGACCCAGTACTTC
.	TRBV7-7	TRBJ1-3	.	CASSAGRSSGNTIYF	TGTGCCAGCAGCGCAGGACGAAGCTCTGGAAACACCATATATTTT
.	TRBV6-1	TRBJ2-2	TRBD1	CASSGPGQGSAGELFF	TGTGCCAGCAGTGGGCCGGGACAGGGTTCGGCGGGGGAGCTGTTTTTT
once	TRBV2	TRBJ1-5	.	CASSNTNTQHF	TGTGCCAGCAGTAATACAAACACCCAGCATTTT
.	TRBV2	TRBJ2-6	.	CASTMTSSGANVLTF	TGTGCCAGCACCATGACCAGCTCTGGGGCCAACGTCCTGACTTTC
.	TRBV27	TRBJ2-1	.	CASSFRFSFGSRNEQFF	TGTGCCAGCAGTTTCCGATTTTCTTTCGGGAGCAGGAATGAGCAGTTCTTC
.	TRBV10-3	TRBJ1-6	.	CAISESFQDNSPLHF	TGTGCCATCAGTGAGTCTTTCCAGGATAATTCACCCCTCCACTTT
.	TRBV6-1	TRBJ2-3	.	CASSDQGRGTDTQYF	TGTGCCAGCAGTGACCAGGGCAGGGGCACAGATACGCAGTATTTT
.	TRBV9	TRBJ2-2	TRBD2	CASRGSGRPGHGELFF	TGTGCCAGCAGGGGTAGCGGGAGGCCCGGTCACGGGGAGCTGTTTTTT
.	TRBV21-1	TRBJ2-7	.	CASSKGRTRADYEQYF	TGTGCCAGCAGCAAAGGCCGGACTAGGGCGGACTACGAGCAGTACTTC
.	TRBV19	TRBJ2-7	.	CASSSTLSYEQYF	TGCGCCAGTAGTTCCACTTTATCCTACGAGCAGTACTTC
.	TRBV7-8	TRBJ1-3	TRBD1	CASSPRQGRNSGNTIYF	TGTGCCAGCAGCCCGCGACAGGGGCGCAACTCTGGAAACACCATATATTTT
.	TRBV7-9	TRBJ1-1	.	CASSLNLVNTEAFF	TGTGCCAGCAGCTTAAACTTAGTCAACACTGAAGCTTTCTTT
many	TRBV2	TRBJ2-3	.	CASNSGLSTDTQYF	TGTGCCAGCAATAGCGGACTTAGCACAGATACGCAGTATTTT
few	TRBV6-4	TRBJ1-1	.	CASSPEMNTEAFF	TGTGCCAGCAGCCCGGAGATGAACACTGAAGCTTTCTTT
.	TRBV7-2	TRBJ1-1	.	CASSSSAFPNTEAFF	TGTGCCAGCAGCTCCTCGGCCTTTCCGAACACTGAAGCTTTCTTT
.	TRBV28	TRBJ1-3	TRBD1	CASSQGARNTIYF	TGTGCCAGCAGTCAGGGGGCCCGAAACACCATATATTTT
once	TRBV2	TRBJ2-4	TRBD1	CASSPTQGVNIQYF	TGTGCCAGCAGCCCCACCCAGGGGGTAAACATTCAGTACTTC
.	TRBV6-6	TRBJ1-5	.	CASSTGGGQPQHF	TGTGCCAGCAGTACGGGAGGTGGTCAGCCCCAGCATTTT
.	TRBV7-3	TRBJ1-1	.	CASSLLGSGTEAFF	TGTGCCAGCAGCTTACTAGGGAGTGGGACTGAAGCTTTCTTT
.	TRBV28	TRBJ1-5	.	CASRPTWGSNQPQHF	TGTGCCAGCAGACCTACTTGGGGTAGCAATCAGCCCCAGCATTTT
.	TRBV6-5	TRBJ2-3	.	CASSYPDGTDTQYF	TGTGCCAGCAGTTACCCGGACGGTACGGATACGCAGTATTTT
.	TRBV5-1	TRBJ1-2	.	CASSLRQGQGYTF	TGCGCCAGCAGCTTGAGGCAGGGACAAGGCTACACCTTC
.	TRBV28	TRBJ2-7	.	CASSRGGEGDEQYF	TGTGCCAGCAGTCGGGGAGGGGAGGGGGACGAGCAGTACTTC
.	TRBV2	TRBJ2-1	.	CASSTTGSSYNEQFF	TGTGCCAGCAGTACGACGGGGAGCTCCTACAATGAGCAGTTCTTC
.	TRBV11-2	TRBJ2-5	.	CASSSGRGPDF	TGTGCCAGCAGCTCGGGGAGAGGACCAGACTTC
.	TRBV5-1	TRBJ2-5	TRBD1	CASSAGQVIETQYF	TGCGCCAGCAGCGCAGGACAGGTTATAGAGACCCAGTACTTC
.	TRBV5-1	TRBJ1-3	.	CASSLVGGFSGNTIYF	TGCGCCAGCAGCTTGGTTGGGGGATTCTCTGGAAACACCATATATTTT
.	TRBV6-1	TRBJ2-7	.	CASSENGYAGYEQYF	TGTGCCAGCAGTGAAAATGGGTACGCCGGTTACGAGCAGTACTTC
.	TRBV5-6	TRBJ2-2	.	CASSLVSGTGELFF	TGTGCCAGCAGCTTGGTTTCGGGAACCGGGGAGCTGTTTTTT
.	TRBV15	TRBJ1-4	.	CATSRGSLATNEKLFF	TGTGCCACCAGCAGGGGCTCCCTTGCAACTAATGAAAAACTGTTTTTT
few	TRBV6-5	TRBJ2-5	.	CASSQRRGETQYF	TGTGCCAGCAGTCAACGGCGCGGGGAGACCCAGTACTTC
.	TRBV30	TRBJ1-2	.	CAWSVDLNYGYTF	TGTGCCTGGAGTGTAGACCTCAACTATGGCTACACCTTC
.	TRBV30	TRBJ1-5	.	CAWSVKGGNQPQHF	TGTGCCTGGAGTGTAAAGGGGGGCAATCAGCCCCAGCATTTT
.	TRBV6-6	TRBJ2-7	TRBD2	CASRLLAGEPYEQYF	TGTGCCAGCAGACTCCTAGCGGGAGAACCCTACGAGCAGTACTTC
.	TRBV6-1	TRBJ2-1	TRBD2	CASSEGAGGPSEQFF	TGTGCCAGCAGTGAAGGGGCGGGAGGGCCTAGTGAGCAGTTCTTC
.	TRBV4-3	TRBJ2-7	.	CASSPTVSSNEQYF	TGCGCCAGCAGCCCGACGGTCAGCTCCAACGAGCAGTACTTC
.	TRBV5-1	TRBJ1-2	.	CATRDGDYGYTF	TGCGCCACCCGGGACGGTGACTATGGCTACACCTTC
.	TRBV2	TRBJ1-1	.	CASSVEGGTEAFF	TGTGCCAGCAGTGTTGAAGGGGGCACTGAAGCTTTCTTT
.	TRBV29-1	TRBJ2-1	.	CSVRDYNEQFF	TGCAGCGTCCGGGACTACAATGAGCAGTTCTTC
.	TRBV12-1	TRBJ2-6	.	CASSRPIGQSRANVLTF	TGTGCCAGCAGCAGGCCTATAGGACAAAGTCGGGCCAACGTCCTGACTTTC
.	TRBV30	TRBJ1-5	.	CAWSVGSARNQPQHF	TGTGCCTGGAGTGTTGGCTCAGCGAGGAATCAGCCCCAGCATTTT